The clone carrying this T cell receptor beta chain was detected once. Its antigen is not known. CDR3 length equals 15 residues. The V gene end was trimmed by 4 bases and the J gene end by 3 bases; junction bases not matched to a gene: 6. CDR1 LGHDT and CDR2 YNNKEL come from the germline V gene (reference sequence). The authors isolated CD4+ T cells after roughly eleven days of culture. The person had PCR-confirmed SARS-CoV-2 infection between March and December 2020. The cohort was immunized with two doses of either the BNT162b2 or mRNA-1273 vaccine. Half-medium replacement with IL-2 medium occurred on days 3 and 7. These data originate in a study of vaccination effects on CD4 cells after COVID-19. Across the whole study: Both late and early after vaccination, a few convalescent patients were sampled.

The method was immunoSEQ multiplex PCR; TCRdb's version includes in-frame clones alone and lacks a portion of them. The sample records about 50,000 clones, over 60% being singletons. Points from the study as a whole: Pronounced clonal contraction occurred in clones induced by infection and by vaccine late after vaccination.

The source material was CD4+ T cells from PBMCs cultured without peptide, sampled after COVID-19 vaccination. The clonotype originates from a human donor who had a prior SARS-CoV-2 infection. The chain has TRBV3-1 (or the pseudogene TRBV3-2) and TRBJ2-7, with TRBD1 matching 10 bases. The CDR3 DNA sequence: TGTGCCAGCAGCCCGCGGACAGGGGGAGACTACGAGCAGTACTTC. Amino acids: CASSPRTGGDYEQYF.